Listed here are 16 T cell receptor beta chains from one sample, sequenced in a study of blood T cell repertoires in COVID-19 (dated by TCRdb to about 2020). Library construction relied on the immunoSEQ multiplex PCR assay. TCRdb provides this immuneACCESS table in a form limited to in-frame rearrangements. Some clones are lacking; in checked studies, under half of them reflect an unresolved V gene, and why the rest are absent is not known. The sample includes 250,000 or so clones, with 75% to 90% observed a single time. Approximately 4% of the sample is taken by the ten largest. The material sequenced was PBMCs or T cells enriched from blood (not recorded which). These receptors originate from a woman in her 30s with acute COVID-19.

The rearrangement joins TRBV27 to TRBJ2-1, with 9 bases matching TRBD2. CDR3 length equals 14 residues. Per germline, CDR1 MNHEY and CDR2 SMNVEV (reference sequence). The V segment lost 6 bases and the J segment 6 bases; nucleotides outside the gene matches: 6. The CDR3 DNA sequence: TGTGCCAGCAGGGCGGGAGGGCCCCCCAATGAGCAGTTCTTC. It encodes CASRAGGPPNEQFF.

V and J are TRBV4-1 and TRBJ1-2; D remains unclear. CDR1 and CDR2 (germline): MGHRA, YSYEKL. CDR3 size: 14 residues. The V and J ends lost 0 bases and 8 bases respectively, with 13 bases between them. CDR3 sequence reads: CASSQEGRLEGYTF. The CDR3 bases are TGCGCCAGCAGCCAAGAAGGAAGACTCGAAGGCTACACCTTC.

In nucleotides, the CDR3 is TGCAGTGCTTGGAGGGCAGATACGCAGTATTTT. Translated: CSAWRADTQYF. J is TRBJ2-3 and V is TRBV20-1; the D gene is possibly TRBD2 (6 bases). V was cut by 5 bases and J by 4 bases, with 7 bases left in between. Germline V gene data show CDR1 as DFQATT and CDR2 as SNEGSKA (reference sequence). This CDR3 has 11 residues.

V is TRBV6-5 and J is TRBJ1-2, with D hard to call. Germline values: CDR1 MNHEY, CDR2 SVGAGI. The CDR3 is 13 amino acids. Trimming removed 4 bases from V and 2 bases from J, with 8 bases in between. The CDR3 loop is CASSSGSNYGYTF. In nucleotides, the CDR3 is TGTGCCAGCAGTTCGGGTTCAAACTATGGCTACACCTTC.

CDR3 region: CASSAEDSLVVDGYTF. CDR3 in DNA: TGTGCCAGCAGCGCGGAGGACAGCCTGGTAGTTGATGGCTACACCTTC. V and J are TRBV9 and TRBJ1-2, with D possibly TRBD1 on 6 matching bases. The germline gives CDR1 SGDLS, CDR2 YYNGEE. Deletions cut 3 bases from V and 6 bases from J, with 21 bases between. The CDR3 extends over 16 amino acids.

This rearrangement joins TRBV7-8 to TRBJ2-3; 8 bases fit TRBD2. Germline V gene sequence: CDR1 SGHVS, CDR2 FQNEAQ. V lost 0 bases to trimming and J lost 0 bases; unmatched junction nucleotides: 2. This CDR3 has 16 residues. CDR3 loop: CASSLAPSGSTDTQYF. The CDR3 DNA is TGTGCCAGCAGCTTAGCGCCTAGCGGGAGCACAGATACGCAGTATTTT.

J is TRBJ2-2 and V is TRBV5-4; D is possibly TRBD1 (6 bases). The CDR3 has 18 amino acids. Germline lookup yields CDR1 SGHNT and CDR2 YYREEE (reference sequence). Trimming stripped 4 bases from V and 4 bases from J, with 23 bases between. The CDR3 loop is CASSPRSPGEIRTGELFF. The CDR3 bases are TGTGCCAGCAGCCCGCGATCCCCAGGGGAAATTCGCACCGGGGAGCTGTTTTTT.

This chain links TRBV7-9 with TRBJ2-5; D ambiguous. This CDR3 has 14 amino acids. CDR1 SEHNR and CDR2 FQNEAQ come from the germline V gene (reference sequence). Trimming stripped 0 bases from V and 4 bases from J, with 9 bases between. This chain's CDR3 is CASSLAQQRETQYF. As DNA, the CDR3 is TGTGCCAGCAGCTTAGCTCAGCAGCGAGAGACCCAGTACTTC. Supplemented by reference TRBV7-9 and TRBJ2-5, the full variable domain reads DTGVSQNPRHKITKRGQNVTFRCDPISEHNRLYWYRQTLGQGPEFLTYFQNEAQLEKSRLLSDRFSAERPKGSFSTLEIQRTEQGDSAMYLCASSLAQQRETQYFGPGTRLLVL.

Comments on this clone: The identical CDR3 is also encoded by other nucleotide sequences in the sample. The gene calls are TRBV3-1 (or the pseudogene TRBV3-2) and TRBJ2-1; 11 positions agree with TRBD2. Germline V lookup: CDR1 LGHDT, CDR2 YNNKEL (reference sequence). The CDR3 runs to 15 residues. Unmatched junction bases numbered 3, after V lost 1 base and J lost 7 bases. CDR3 region: CASSQGLAGGNEQFF. For the CDR3, the DNA is TGTGCCAGCAGCCAAGGGCTAGCGGGGGGAAATGAGCAGTTCTTC.

This chain links TRBV27 with TRBJ2-2, with D maybe TRBD1 (6 bases). Germline CDR1 reads MNHEY; CDR2 reads SMNVEV (reference sequence). This CDR3 is 13 amino acids long. With 4 bases removed from V and 5 bases from J, the gap between germline ends came to 8 bases. The CDR3 loop reads CASSSQGTGELFF. Here the CDR3 DNA reads TGTGCCAGCAGTTCTCAGGGGACCGGGGAGCTGTTTTTT.

This clone was detected only once. The chain has TRBV5-1 and TRBJ1-6; no reliable D call. The CDR3 is 17 amino acids. Germline CDR1 is SGHRS and CDR2 is YFSETQ. V dropped 4 bases and J dropped 9 bases, with 23 bases sitting between them. The CDR3 bases are TGCGCCAGCAGCCCCCTCCCCACTACCAACGTGGGTTCACCCCTCCACTTT. Translation gives CASSPLPTTNVGSPLHF.

This clone has a handful of counts. The chain combines TRBV6-5 with TRBJ2-7; possible D gene TRBD2, 5 bases. Deletions cut 6 bases from V and 12 bases from J, with 15 bases between. The CDR3 length is 11 residues. The V gene's germline CDR1 is MNHEY and CDR2 SVGAGI. DNA of the CDR3: TGTGCCAGCAGGACCCTTGGACTGACGTACTTC. It codes for CASRTLGLTYF.

The genes are TRBV7-8 and TRBJ1-1, with 8 bases lining up with TRBD1. J gave up 0 bases and V 5 bases, and 11 bases lay outside the gene matches. The CDR3 runs to 17 residues. CDR1 is SGHVS, CDR2 FQNEAQ, per germline. The CDR3, as DNA: TGTGCCAGCAGCCAAAAAACAGGGGGAGCTTTGAACACTGAAGCTTTCTTT. The encoded protein is CASSQKTGGALNTEAFF.

The genes are TRBV19 and TRBJ2-2; D is unclear. Between the trimmed V and J ends, which lost 3 bases and 7 bases, there was a span of 12 bases. The germline V gene has CDR1 LNHDA and CDR2 SQIVND (reference sequence). This CDR3 is built from 14 residues. CDR3 in DNA: TGTGCCAGTAGTATTGCGCGGCCCGGCGGGGAGCTGTTTTTT. Protein product: CASSIARPGGELFF.

The chain carries TRBV7-9 and TRBJ2-1; TRBD2 matches at 7 bases. This CDR3 has 17 residues. V gave up 4 bases and J gave up 9 bases; unmatched junction bases: 18. Germline CDR1 reads SEHNR; CDR2 reads FQNEAQ (reference sequence). The CDR3 sequence: CASSSEGTTDGEVEQFF. In DNA, the CDR3 is TGTGCCAGCAGCTCCGAGGGGACTACAGACGGGGAGGTTGAGCAGTTCTTC.

The rearrangement links TRBV19 to TRBJ2-1, with 13 bases lining up with TRBD2. CDR3 length: 20 residues. V gave up 6 bases and J gave up 4 bases; unmatched junction bases: 18. Germline CDR1 and CDR2: LNHDA and SQIVND (reference sequence). The CDR3 DNA is TGTGCCAGTAGGGAAGCCCCGGGACTAGCGGGAAGAGGGCGTTACAATGAGCAGTTCTTC. It translates to CASREAPGLAGRGRYNEQFF.